The 2 T cell receptor beta chains in this list originate from one sample, sequenced in a study of neurological immune-mediated disorders. TCRdb passed the 5' RACE reads through MiXCR, listing each CDR3 protein once. The sample includes over 35,000 distinct CDR3 sequences, approximately 4.2% seen only once; the top ten take roughly 2%. The specimen was PBMCs. Receptor source: a man aged 30 to 39 with multiple sclerosis.

The rearrangement links TRBV29-1 to TRBJ1-1; 7 bases match TRBD1. After removal of 4 bases from V and 3 bases from J, the junction contained 2 bases not matched to a gene. The CDR3 totals 12 residues. The germline V gene has CDR1 SQVTM and CDR2 ANQGSEA. CDR3 region: CSVAGTDTEAFF. For the CDR3, the DNA is TGCAGCGTTGCGGGGACAGACACTGAAGCTTTCTTT.

This clonotype was recorded at least ten times. The chain joins TRBV20-1 to TRBJ1-5, with 9 bases fitting TRBD1. CDR3 length: 13 residues. Trimming at V came to 6 bases and at J to 1 base, leaving 1 base not matched to a gene. CDR1 is DFQATT and CDR2 is SNEGSKA in the germline V gene (reference sequence). Here the CDR3 DNA reads TGCAGTGCGGGACAGGGAAGCAATCAGCCCCAGCATTTT. It codes for CSAGQGSNQPQHF.